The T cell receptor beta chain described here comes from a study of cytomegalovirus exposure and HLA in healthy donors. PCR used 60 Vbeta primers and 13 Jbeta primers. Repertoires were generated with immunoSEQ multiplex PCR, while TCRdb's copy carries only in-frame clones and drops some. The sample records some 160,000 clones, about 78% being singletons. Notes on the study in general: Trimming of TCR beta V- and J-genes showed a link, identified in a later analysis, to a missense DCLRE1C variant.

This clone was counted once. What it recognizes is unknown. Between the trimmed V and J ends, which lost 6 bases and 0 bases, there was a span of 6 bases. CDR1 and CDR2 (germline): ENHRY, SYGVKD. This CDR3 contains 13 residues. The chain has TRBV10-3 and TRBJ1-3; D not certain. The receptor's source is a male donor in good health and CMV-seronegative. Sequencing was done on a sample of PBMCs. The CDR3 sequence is CAISSPSGNTIYF. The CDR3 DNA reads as TGTGCCATCAGCTCCCCCTCTGGAAACACCATATATTTT.